This T cell receptor beta chain originates from a study of T cells in Graves' hyperthyroidism and ophthalmopathy. Amplification targeted TCR beta CDR3 regions from RNA transcripts. The HTBI set primed first-round TCR CDR3 RT-PCR. Each CDR3 protein gets one entry after TCRdb re-called the multiplex PCR reads with MiXCR. The sample holds roughly 500,000 distinct CDR3 sequences; approximately 48% are singletons and the top ten take 44%. The CDR3 covers 12 residues. Germline V CDR1 and CDR2: DFQATT, SNEGSKA (reference sequence). The V gene end was trimmed by 6 bases and the J gene end by 2 bases; junction bases not matched to a gene: 3. This clonotype was found many times. Its matching antigen is unknown. Study-wide results and caveats: Researchers report that a 13 V-J model separated ophthalmopathy from stable hyperthyroidism.

This sequence was found in an adult woman with Graves' disease, either hyperthyroidism or ophthalmopathy (not recorded which). This chain links TRBV20-1 with TRBJ2-7, with 8 positions matching TRBD2. The specimen was peripheral blood or thyroid tissue (not recorded which). The CDR3 region is CSAGGRTYEQYF. The CDR3 region has the DNA TGCAGTGCAGGCGGGAGGACCTACGAGCAGTACTTC.